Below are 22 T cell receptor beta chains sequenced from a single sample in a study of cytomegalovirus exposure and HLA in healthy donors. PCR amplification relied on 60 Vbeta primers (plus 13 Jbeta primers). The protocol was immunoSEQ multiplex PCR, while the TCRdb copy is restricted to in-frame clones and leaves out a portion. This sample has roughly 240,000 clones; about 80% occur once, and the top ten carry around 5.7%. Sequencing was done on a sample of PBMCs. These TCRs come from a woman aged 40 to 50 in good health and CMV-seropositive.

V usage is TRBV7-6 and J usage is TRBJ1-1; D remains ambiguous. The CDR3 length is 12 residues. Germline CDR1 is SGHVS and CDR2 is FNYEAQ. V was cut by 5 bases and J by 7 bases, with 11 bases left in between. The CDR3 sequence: CASSRGVGEAFF. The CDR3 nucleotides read TGTGCCAGCAGCCGGGGTGTAGGTGAAGCTTTCTTT.

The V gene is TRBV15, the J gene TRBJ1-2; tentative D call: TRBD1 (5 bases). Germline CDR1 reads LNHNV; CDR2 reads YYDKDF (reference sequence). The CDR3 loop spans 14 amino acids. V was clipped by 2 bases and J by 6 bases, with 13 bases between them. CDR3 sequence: CATSRQGTPNGYTF. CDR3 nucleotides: TGTGCCACCAGCAGACAGGGAACGCCGAATGGCTACACCTTC.

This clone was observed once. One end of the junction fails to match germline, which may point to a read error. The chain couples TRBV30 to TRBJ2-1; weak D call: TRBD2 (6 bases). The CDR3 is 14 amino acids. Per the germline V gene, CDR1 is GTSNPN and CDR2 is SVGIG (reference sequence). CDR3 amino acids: CAWRRVSSYNEQFF. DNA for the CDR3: TGTGCTTGGAGGAGGGTAAGCTCCTACAATGAGCAGTTCTTC. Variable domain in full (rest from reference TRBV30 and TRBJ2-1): SQTIHQWPATLVQPVGSPLSLECTVEGTSNPNLYWYRQAAGRGLQLLFYSVGIGQISSEVPQNLSASRPQDRQFILSSKKLLLSDSGFYLCAWRRVSSYNEQFFGPGTRLTVL.

The CDR3 nucleotides are TGTGCCAGCAGCTTAAACGACAGGGGGCTTAGCGGGGAGCTGTTTTTT. It yields the protein CASSLNDRGLSGELFF. V gene TRBV7-3 combines with J gene TRBJ2-2; 10 positions agree with TRBD1. This CDR3 has 16 residues. Per germline, CDR1 SGHTA and CDR2 FQGTGA. With V trimmed by 1 base and J by 7 bases, 6 bases remained unmatched.

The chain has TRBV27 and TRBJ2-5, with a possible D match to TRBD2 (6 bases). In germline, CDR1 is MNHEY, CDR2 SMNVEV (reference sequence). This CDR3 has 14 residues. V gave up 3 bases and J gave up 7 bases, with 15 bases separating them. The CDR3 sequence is CASSFVGGPRTQYF. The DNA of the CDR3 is TGTGCCAGCAGTTTTGTCGGGGGTCCTCGGACCCAGTACTTC.

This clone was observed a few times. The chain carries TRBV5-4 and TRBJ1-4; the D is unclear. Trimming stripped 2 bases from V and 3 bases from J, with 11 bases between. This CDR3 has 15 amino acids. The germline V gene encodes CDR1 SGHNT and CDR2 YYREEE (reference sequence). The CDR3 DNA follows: TGTGCCAGCAGCTTCTTGGGAGCGGCTAATGAAAAACTGTTTTTT. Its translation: CASSFLGAANEKLFF.

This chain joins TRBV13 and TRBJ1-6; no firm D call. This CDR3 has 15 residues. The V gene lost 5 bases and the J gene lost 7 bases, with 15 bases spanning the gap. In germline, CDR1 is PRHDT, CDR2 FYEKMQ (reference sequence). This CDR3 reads CASSIMGSGNSPLHF. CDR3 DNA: TGTGCCAGCAGCATCATGGGCTCTGGCAATTCACCCCTCCACTTT.

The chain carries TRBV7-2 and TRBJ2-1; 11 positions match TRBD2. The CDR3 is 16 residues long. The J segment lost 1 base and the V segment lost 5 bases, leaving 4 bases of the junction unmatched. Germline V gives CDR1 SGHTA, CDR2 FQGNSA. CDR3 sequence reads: CASSLSGRGSYNEQFF. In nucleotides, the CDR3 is TGTGCCAGCAGCCTTAGCGGGAGGGGGTCCTACAATGAGCAGTTCTTC.

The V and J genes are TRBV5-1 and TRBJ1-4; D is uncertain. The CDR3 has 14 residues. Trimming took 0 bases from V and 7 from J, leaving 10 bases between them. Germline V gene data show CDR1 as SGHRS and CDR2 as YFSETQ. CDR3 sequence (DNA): TGCGCCAGCAGCTTGGCCGGGATGGGTGAAAAACTGTTTTTT. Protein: CASSLAGMGEKLFF.

CDR3 amino acids: CASSSGTGPPTEAFF. CDR3 DNA: TGTGCCAGCAGCTCCGGGACAGGGCCTCCCACTGAAGCTTTCTTT. The chain couples TRBV5-6 to TRBJ1-1; 9 positions match TRBD1. This CDR3 has 15 amino acids. V was clipped by 3 bases and J by 4 bases; unmatched bases: 7. From germline, CDR1 is SGHDT and CDR2 YYEEEE.

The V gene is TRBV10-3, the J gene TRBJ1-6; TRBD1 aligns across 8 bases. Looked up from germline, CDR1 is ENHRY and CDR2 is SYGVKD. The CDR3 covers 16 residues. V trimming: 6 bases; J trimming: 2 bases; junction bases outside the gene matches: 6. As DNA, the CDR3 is TGTGCCATCAGCGGCTCGGACAGGGCCTATAATTCACCCCTCCACTTT. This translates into CAISGSDRAYNSPLHF.

The CDR3 coding sequence is TGTGCCAGCAGCTTAATTCGAACTTGGCAGGGCCACACCGGGGAGCTGTTTTTT. Translating it yields CASSLIRTWQGHTGELFF. V is TRBV7-8 and J is TRBJ2-2; D possibly corresponds to TRBD1 (5 bases). The CDR3 spans 18 residues. With 2 bases removed from V and 3 bases from J, the gap between germline ends came to 19 bases. Germline V gives CDR1 SGHVS, CDR2 FQNEAQ.

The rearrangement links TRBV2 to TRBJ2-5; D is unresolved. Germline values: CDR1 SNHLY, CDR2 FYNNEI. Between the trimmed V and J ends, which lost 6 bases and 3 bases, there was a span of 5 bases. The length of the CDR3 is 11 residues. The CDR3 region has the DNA TGTGCCAGCAGACCAGAAGAGACCCAGTACTTC. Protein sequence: CASRPEETQYF. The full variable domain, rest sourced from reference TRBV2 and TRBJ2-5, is EPEVTQTPSHQVTQMGQEVILRCVPISNHLYFYWYRQILGQKVEFLVSFYNNEISEKSEIFDDQFSVERPDGSNFTLKIRSTKLEDSAMYFCASRPEETQYFGPGTRLLVL.

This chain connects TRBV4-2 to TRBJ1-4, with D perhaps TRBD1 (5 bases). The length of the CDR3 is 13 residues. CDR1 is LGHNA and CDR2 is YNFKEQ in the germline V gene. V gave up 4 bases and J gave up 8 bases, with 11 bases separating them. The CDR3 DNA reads TGTGCCAGCAGCCTTGGACACTTCGAAAAACTGTTTTTT. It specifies CASSLGHFEKLFF.

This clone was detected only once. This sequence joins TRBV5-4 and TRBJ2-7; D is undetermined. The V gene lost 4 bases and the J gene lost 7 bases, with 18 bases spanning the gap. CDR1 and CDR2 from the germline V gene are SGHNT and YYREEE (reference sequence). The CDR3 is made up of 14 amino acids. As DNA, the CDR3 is TGTGCCAGCAGCCCCGCATCCCGTTTGGAGGAGCAGTACTTC. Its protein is CASSPASRLEEQYF.

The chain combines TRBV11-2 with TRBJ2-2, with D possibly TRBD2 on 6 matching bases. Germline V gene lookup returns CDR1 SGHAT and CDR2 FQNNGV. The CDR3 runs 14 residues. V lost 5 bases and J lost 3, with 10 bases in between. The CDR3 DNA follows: TGTGCCAGCAGCAGATCTAGCGACACCGGGGAGCTGTTTTTT. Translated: CASSRSSDTGELFF.

The CDR3 sequence is CASSLLGTINYGYTF. CDR3 DNA sequence: TGTGCCAGCAGCTTACTTGGCACAATTAACTATGGCTACACCTTC. This chain connects TRBV11-2 to TRBJ1-2, with D unresolved. CDR1 SGHAT and CDR2 FQNNGV come from the germline V gene. Between the trimmed V and J ends, which lost 2 bases and 1 base, there was a span of 11 bases. This CDR3 comprises 15 residues.

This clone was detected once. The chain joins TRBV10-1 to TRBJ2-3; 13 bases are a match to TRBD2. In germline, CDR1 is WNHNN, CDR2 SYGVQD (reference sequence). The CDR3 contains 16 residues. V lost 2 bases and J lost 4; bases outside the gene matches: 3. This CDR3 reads CASSEGLAGAADTQYF. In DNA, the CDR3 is TGCGCCAGCAGTGAGGGACTAGCGGGAGCGGCAGATACGCAGTATTTT.

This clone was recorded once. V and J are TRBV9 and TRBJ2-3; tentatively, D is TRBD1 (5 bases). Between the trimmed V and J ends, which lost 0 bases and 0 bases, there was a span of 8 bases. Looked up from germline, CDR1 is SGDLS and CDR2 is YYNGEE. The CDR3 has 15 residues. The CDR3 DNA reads TGTGCCAGCAGCGTAGATCCAGGGAGCACAGATACGCAGTATTTT. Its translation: CASSVDPGSTDTQYF.

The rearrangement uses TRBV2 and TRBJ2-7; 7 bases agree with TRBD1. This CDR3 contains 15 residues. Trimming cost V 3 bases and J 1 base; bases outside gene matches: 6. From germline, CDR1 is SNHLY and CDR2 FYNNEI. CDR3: CASSEWGQSSYEQYF. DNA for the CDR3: TGTGCCAGCAGTGAGTGGGGACAGTCTTCCTACGAGCAGTACTTC.

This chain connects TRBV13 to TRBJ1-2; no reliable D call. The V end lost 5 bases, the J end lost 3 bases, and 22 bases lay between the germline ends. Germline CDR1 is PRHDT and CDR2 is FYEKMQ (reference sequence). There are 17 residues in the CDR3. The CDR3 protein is CASSLLRGNSRDYGYTF. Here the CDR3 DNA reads TGTGCCAGCAGCCTGCTTCGAGGGAACTCTCGCGACTATGGCTACACCTTC. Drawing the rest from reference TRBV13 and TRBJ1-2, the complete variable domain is AAGVIQSPRHLIKEKRETATLKCYPIPRHDTVYWYQQGPGQDPQFLISFYEKMQSDKGSIPDRFSAQQFSDYHSELNMSSLELGDSALYFCASSLLRGNSRDYGYTFGSGTRLTVV.

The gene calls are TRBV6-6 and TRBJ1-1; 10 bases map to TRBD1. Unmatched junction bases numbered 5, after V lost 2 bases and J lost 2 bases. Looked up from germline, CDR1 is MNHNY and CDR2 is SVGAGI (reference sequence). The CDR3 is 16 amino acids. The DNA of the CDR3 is TGTGCCAGCAGTTACCGACAGGGGGCGGTCAACACTGAAGCTTTCTTT. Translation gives CASSYRQGAVNTEAFF.